The rows below give T cell receptor beta chains drawn from one sample of a study of OX40 agonist ivuxolimab in advanced cancers. The assay was immunoSEQ multiplex PCR, and TCRdb's table has in-frame clones only and misses some. This table has over 45,000 clones, approximately 90% appearing once. The sequencing used CD4+ or CD8+ T cells sorted from blood, collected in a trial of the OX40 agonist ivuxolimab. These receptors all stem from an adult with an advanced solid tumor such as melanoma, head and neck, liver or kidney cancer. CDR3s include the opening cysteine and the closing phenylalanine or tryptophan. The D gene is left open where the match is weak. Clone size appears in some rows only: once, few, many, or a class for an expanded clone.

>TRBD1|.|TRBV18|15|TRBJ1-5
TGTGCCAGCTCACCGACAGGGGGTGGGAATCAGCCCCAGCATTTT
CASSPTGGGNQPQHF
>TRBD1|medium-sized|TRBV7-8|17|TRBJ2-2
TGTGCCAGCAGCTTAAGGGCAGGGGGCGGGAACACCGGGGAGCTGTTTTTT
CASSLRAGGGNTGELFF
>TRBD1|.|TRBV2|16|TRBJ1-3
TGTGCCAGCAGTGAGGCCCACGGACAGGTGGGAAACACCATATATTTT
CASSEAHGQVGNTIYF
>.|.|TRBV29-1|12|TRBJ2-3
TGCAGCGTTGAAGGGCACACAGATACGCAGTATTTT
CSVEGHTDTQYF
>TRBD1|.|TRBV19|15|TRBJ1-4
TGTGCCACCCCCCTACCGGGACAGCCTAATGAAAAACTGTTTTTT
CATPLPGQPNEKLFF
>TRBD1|.|TRBV7-8|16|TRBJ1-2
TGTGCCAGCAGCTTAGCGCTAGCGACAGGGGGGTATGGCTACACCTTC
CASSLALATGGYGYTF
>TRBD2|.|TRBV9|16|TRBJ2-2
TGTGCCAGCAGCGTAGGTGGTAGCGGGATCACCGGGGAGCTGTTTTTT
CASSVGGSGITGELFF
>.|.|TRBV14|14|TRBJ2-4
TGTGCCAGCAGCCGAAATCTAGCCAAAAACATTCAGTACTTC
CASSRNLAKNIQYF
>.|once|TRBV7-9|13|TRBJ2-1
TGTGCCAGCAGCTTGGACCCGACCAATGAGCAGTTCTTC
CASSLDPTNEQFF
>TRBD1|.|TRBV6-5|13|TRBJ2-7
TGTGCCAGCAGGCGACAGGGGGCTGGCGAGCAGTACTTC
CASRRQGAGEQYF
>.|.|TRBV6-5|14|TRBJ2-3
TGTGCCAGCAGACAGGTCACTAGCACAGATACGCAGTATTTT
CASRQVTSTDTQYF
>.|.|TRBV10-3|13|TRBJ2-7
TGTGCCATCAGGGGGCAGGGGAAGCACGAGCAGTACTTC
CAIRGQGKHEQYF
>.|.|TRBV19|14|TRBJ2-3
TGTGCCAGTAGTATCGATAGGGAGGTTGAAACGCAGTATTTT
CASSIDREVETQYF
>TRBD1|.|TRBV5-4|14|TRBJ2-4
TGTGCCAGCAGCGACCCGGACAGGGCGAACATTCAGTACTTC
CASSDPDRANIQYF
>.|.|TRBV7-8|12|TRBJ1-5
TGTGCCAGCAGCTACGGGGATCAGCCCCAGCATTTT
CASSYGDQPQHF
>TRBD2|.|TRBV13|17|TRBJ2-1
TGTGCCAGCAGCTCCTATCATAGCGGGAGCTCCTACAATGAGCAGTTCTTC
CASSSYHSGSSYNEQFF
>.|.|TRBV30|13|TRBJ2-3
TGTGCCTGTCAAGTTACTAGCACAGATACGCAGTATTTT
CACQVTSTDTQYF
>.|.|TRBV7-9|17|TRBJ2-3
TGTGCCAGCAGCCGCCTGCGTCGGCAGGGCCGCACAGATACGCAGTATTTT
CASSRLRRQGRTDTQYF
>.|.|TRBV6-1|11|TRBJ1-2
TGTGCCAGCAGAGACCTCTATGGCTACACCTTC
CASRDLYGYTF
>.|.|TRBV10-3|12|TRBJ1-1
TGTGCCATCAGGGGGGAAGACACTGAAGCTTTCTTT
CAIRGEDTEAFF
>.|few|TRBV11-3|16|TRBJ2-2
TGTGCCAGCAGCTTAGATGCCGGGGGCGCAAGCGGGGAGCTGTTTTTT
CASSLDAGGASGELFF
>TRBD1|.|TRBV19|16|TRBJ1-5
TGTGCCAGTAGGAGAACAGGGGTAATTAGCAATCAGCCCCAGCATTTT
CASRRTGVISNQPQHF